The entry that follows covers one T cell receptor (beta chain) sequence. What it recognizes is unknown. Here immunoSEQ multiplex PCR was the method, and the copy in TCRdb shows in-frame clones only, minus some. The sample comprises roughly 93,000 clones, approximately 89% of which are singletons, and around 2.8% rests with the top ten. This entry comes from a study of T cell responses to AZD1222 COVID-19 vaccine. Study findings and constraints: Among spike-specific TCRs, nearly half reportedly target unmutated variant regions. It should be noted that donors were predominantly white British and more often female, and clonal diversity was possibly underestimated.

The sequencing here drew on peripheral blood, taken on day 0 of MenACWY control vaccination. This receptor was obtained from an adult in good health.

The CDR3: CASRELAGELFF. CDR3 nucleotides: TGTGCCAGTCGGGAACTCGCCGGGGAGCTGTTTTTT. This sequence joins TRBV19 and TRBJ2-2; tentatively, D is TRBD2 (5 bases). V dropped 8 bases and J dropped 6 bases, with 10 bases sitting between them. Germline CDR1 LNHDA, CDR2 SQIVND (reference sequence). The CDR3 is 12 residues long.